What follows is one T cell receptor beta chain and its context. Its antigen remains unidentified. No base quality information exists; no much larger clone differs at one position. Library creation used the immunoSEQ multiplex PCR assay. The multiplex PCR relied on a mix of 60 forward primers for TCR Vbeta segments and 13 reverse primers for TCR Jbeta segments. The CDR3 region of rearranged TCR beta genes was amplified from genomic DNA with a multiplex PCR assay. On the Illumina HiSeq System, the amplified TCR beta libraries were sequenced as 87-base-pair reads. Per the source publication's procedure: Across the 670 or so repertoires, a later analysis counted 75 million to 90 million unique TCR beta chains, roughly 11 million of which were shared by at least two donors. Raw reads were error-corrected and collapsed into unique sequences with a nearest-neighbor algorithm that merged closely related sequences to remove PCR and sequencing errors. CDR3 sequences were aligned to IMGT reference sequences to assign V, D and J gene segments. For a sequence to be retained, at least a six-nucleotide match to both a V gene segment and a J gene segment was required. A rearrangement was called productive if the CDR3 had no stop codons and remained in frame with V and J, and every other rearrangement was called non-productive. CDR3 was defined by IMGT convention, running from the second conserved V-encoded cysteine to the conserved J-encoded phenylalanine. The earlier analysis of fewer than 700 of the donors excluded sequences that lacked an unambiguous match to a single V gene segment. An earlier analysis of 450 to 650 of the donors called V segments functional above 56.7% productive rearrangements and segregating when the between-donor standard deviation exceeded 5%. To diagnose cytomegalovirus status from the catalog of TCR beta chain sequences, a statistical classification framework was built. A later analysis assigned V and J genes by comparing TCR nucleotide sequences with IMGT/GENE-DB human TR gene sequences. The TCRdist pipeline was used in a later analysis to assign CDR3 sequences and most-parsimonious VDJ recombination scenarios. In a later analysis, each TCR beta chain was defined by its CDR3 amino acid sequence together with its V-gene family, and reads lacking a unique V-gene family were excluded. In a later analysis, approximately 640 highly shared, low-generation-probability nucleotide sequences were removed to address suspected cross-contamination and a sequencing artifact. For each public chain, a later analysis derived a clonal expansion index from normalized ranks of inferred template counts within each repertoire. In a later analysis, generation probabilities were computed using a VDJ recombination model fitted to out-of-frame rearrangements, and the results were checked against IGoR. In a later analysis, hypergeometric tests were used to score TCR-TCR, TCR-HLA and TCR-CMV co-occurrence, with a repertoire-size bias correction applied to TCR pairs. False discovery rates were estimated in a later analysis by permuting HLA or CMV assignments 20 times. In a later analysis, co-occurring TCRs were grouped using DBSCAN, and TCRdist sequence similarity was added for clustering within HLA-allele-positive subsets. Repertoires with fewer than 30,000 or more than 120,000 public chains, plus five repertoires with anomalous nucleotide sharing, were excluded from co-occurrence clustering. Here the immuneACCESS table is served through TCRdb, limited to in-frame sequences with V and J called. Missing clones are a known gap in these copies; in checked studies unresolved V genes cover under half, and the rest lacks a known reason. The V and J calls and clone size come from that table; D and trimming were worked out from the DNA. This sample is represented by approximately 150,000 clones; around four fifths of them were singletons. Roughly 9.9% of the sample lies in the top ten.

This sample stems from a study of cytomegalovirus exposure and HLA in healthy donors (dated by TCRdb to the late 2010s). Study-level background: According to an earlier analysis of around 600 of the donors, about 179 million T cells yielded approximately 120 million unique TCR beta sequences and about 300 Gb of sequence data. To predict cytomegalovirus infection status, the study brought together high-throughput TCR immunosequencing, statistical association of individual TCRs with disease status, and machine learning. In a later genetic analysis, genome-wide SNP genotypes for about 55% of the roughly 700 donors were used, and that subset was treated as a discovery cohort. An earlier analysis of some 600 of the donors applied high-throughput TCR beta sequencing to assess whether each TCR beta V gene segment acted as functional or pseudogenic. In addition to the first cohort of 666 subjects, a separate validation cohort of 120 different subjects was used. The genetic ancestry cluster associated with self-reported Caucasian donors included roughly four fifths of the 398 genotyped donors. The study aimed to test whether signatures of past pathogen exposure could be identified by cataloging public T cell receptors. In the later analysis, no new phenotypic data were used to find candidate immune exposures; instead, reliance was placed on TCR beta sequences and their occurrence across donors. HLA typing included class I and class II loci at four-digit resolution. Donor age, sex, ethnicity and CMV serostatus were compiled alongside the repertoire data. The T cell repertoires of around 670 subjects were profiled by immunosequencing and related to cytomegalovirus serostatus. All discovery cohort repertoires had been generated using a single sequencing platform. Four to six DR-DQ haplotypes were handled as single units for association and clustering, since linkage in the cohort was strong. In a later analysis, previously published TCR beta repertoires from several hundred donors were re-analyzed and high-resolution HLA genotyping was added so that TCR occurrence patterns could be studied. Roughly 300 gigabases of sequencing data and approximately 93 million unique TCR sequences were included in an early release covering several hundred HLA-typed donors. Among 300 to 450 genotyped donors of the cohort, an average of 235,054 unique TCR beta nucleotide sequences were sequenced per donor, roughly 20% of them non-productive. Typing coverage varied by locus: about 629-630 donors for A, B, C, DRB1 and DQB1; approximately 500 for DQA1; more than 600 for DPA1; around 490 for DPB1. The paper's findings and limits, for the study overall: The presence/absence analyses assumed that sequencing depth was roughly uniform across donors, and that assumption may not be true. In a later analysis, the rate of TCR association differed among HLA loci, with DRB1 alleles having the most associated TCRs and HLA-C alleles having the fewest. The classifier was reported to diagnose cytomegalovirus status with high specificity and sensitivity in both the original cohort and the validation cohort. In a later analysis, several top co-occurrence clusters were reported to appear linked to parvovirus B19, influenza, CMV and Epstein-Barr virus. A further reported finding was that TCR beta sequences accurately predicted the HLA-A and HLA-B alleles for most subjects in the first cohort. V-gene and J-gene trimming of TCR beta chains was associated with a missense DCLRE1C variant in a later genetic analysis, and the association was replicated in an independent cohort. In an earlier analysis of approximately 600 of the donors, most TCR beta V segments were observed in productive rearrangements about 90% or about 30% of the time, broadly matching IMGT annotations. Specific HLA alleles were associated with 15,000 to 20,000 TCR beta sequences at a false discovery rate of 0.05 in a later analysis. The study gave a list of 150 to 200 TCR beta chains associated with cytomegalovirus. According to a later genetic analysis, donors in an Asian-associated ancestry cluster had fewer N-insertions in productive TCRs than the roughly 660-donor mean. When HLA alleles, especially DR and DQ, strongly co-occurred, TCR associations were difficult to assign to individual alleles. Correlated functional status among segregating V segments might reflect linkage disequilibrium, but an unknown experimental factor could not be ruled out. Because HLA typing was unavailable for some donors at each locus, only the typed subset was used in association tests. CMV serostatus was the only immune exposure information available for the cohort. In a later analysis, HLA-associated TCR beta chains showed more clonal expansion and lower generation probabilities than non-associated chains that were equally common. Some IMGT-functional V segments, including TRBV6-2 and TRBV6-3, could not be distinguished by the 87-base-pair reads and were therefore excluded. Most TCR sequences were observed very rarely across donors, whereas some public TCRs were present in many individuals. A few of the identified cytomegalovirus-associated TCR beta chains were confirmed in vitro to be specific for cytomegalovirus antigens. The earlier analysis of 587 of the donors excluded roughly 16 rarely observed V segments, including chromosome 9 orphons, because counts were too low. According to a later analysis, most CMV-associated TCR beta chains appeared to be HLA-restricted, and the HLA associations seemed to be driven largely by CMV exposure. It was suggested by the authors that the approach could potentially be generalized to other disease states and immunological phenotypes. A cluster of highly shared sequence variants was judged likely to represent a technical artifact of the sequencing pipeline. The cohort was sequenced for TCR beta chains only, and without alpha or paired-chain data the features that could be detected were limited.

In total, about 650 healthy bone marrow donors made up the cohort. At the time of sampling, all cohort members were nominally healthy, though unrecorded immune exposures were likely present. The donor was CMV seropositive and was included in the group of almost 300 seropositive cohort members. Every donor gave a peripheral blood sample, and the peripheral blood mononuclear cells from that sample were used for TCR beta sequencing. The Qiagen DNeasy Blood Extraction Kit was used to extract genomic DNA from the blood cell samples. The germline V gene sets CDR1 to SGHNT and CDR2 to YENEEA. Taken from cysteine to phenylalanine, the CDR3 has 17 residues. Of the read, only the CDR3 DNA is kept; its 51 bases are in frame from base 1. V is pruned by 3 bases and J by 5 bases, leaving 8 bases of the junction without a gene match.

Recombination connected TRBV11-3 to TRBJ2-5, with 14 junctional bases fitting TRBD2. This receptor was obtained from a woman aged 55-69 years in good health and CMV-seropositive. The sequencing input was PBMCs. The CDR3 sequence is CASSLPGLAGVGETQYF. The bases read TGTGCCAGCAGCTTGCCGGGACTAGCGGGAGTAGGGGAGACCCAGTACTTC.